This paragraph covers one T cell receptor beta chain sequence. Its antigen remains unidentified. 60 Vbeta and 13 Jbeta primers were used in PCR. The assay was immunoSEQ multiplex PCR, and TCRdb's table has in-frame clones only and misses some. The sample's table shows about 110,000 clones. The sample belongs to a study of cytomegalovirus exposure and HLA in healthy donors. Study results and limitations: In a later analysis, at a false discovery rate of 0.05, about 16,000 TCR beta sequences matched HLA alleles. For TCR beta chains, V- and J-gene trimming was later linked to a missense DCLRE1C variant. Later on, an analysis found that several of the most significant clusters appeared to be linked to common viral pathogens, which included parvovirus B19.

Looked up from germline, CDR1 is LNHDA and CDR2 is SQIVND (reference sequence). The junction had 11 bases not matched to a gene; V was cut back by 5 bases and J by 8 bases. The CDR3 contains 15 residues. The sample consisted of PBMCs. This receptor was taken from a man aged 40-49 years in good health and CMV-seropositive. The chain links TRBV19 to TRBJ1-4, with TRBD1 matching over 7 bases. The CDR3 sequence: CASSPRQGGREKLFF. The CDR3, as DNA: TGTGCCAGTAGTCCTAGACAGGGTGGAAGGGAAAAACTGTTTTTT. Full variable domain (rest looked up from reference TRBV19 and TRBJ1-4): DGGITQSPKYLFRKEGQNVTLSCEQNLNHDAMYWYRQDPGQGLRLIYYSQIVNDFQKGDIAEGYSVSREKKESFPLTVTSAQKNPTAFYLCASSPRQGGREKLFFGSGTQLSVL.